A selection of T cell receptor beta chains follows, all from one sample in a study of blood T cell repertoires in COVID-19. Sequenced by immunoSEQ multiplex PCR; TCRdb stores in-frame clones only, minus some. This table has under 200,000 clones, about 86% appearing once. The sequencing input was peripheral blood. All receptors come from a woman in her 70s who had recovered from COVID-19. CDR3s include the opening cysteine and the closing phenylalanine or tryptophan. D genes are given only for firm matches. Clone size is stated in some rows and not others, as once, few, many or a class when expanded.

clone_size	d_call	v_call	cdr3_length	j_call	cdr3_nt	cdr3_aa
-	-	TRBV6-1	15	TRBJ2-7	TGTGCCAGCAGTGAGTTCCCCGGGTCTTTCTACGAGCAGTACTTC	CASSEFPGSFYEQYF
-	-	TRBV2	15	TRBJ1-5	TGTGCCAGCAGTGCAGGGGCGAATAGCAATCAGCCCCAGCATTTT	CASSAGANSNQPQHF
-	-	TRBV27	18	TRBJ1-5	TGTGCCAGCAGACCTCCCCAACAGGTAATGGGTGAGGATCAGCCCCAGCATTTT	CASRPPQQVMGEDQPQHF
-	-	TRBV7-2	13	TRBJ2-1	TGTGCCAGCAGCCTCCAACTAGATGGTGAGCAGTTCTTC	CASSLQLDGEQFF
-	-	TRBV11-3	15	TRBJ1-1	TGTGCCAGCAGCGCCCCAAGGGGGGGGGCCACTGAAGCTTTCTTT	CASSAPRGGATEAFF
-	-	TRBV4-1	16	TRBJ1-5	TGCGCCAGCAGCCCCCATGGCAGGGAGGTAAGTCAGCCCCAGCATTTT	CASSPHGREVSQPQHF
-	TRBD1	TRBV6-6	16	TRBJ1-2	TGTGCCAGCAGTTTCTCCGGACAGGCGACCAACTATGGCTACACCTTC	CASSFSGQATNYGYTF
-	-	TRBV12-3/TRBV12-4	13	TRBJ1-1	TGTGCCAGCAGCTACCTCAGGCAGGCTGAAGCTTTCTTT	CASSYLRQAEAFF
once	TRBD1	TRBV5-4	14	TRBJ2-5	TGTGCCAGCAGCTTGGCCGACAGGGCGGAGACCCAGTACTTC	CASSLADRAETQYF
-	TRBD1	TRBV7-2	15	TRBJ2-1	TGTGCCAGCATTGCGACAGGGACACCTTACAATGAGCAGTTCTTC	CASIATGTPYNEQFF
-	TRBD1	TRBV5-1	16	TRBJ2-3	TGCGCCAGCAGCTTGGTGACAGGGACGGGATCAGATACGCAGTATTTT	CASSLVTGTGSDTQYF
-	TRBD1	TRBV5-1	14	TRBJ2-3	TGCGCCAGCAGCCGGACAGGGGTGGGAGATACGCAGTATTTT	CASSRTGVGDTQYF
few	-	TRBV6-6	15	TRBJ1-2	TGTGCCAGCAGTTACGGGGGGGGCTTTTGGTATGGCTACACCTTC	CASSYGGGFWYGYTF
-	TRBD2	TRBV5-1	16	TRBJ2-7	TGCGCCAGCAGCATCGGGACTAGCGGAGGGGGCTTCGAGCAGTACTTC	CASSIGTSGGGFEQYF
-	-	TRBV11-1	12	TRBJ2-3	TGTGCCAGCAGCTTAGCCAGTGATACGCAGTATTTT	CASSLASDTQYF
-	TRBD1	TRBV15	16	TRBJ1-3	TGTGCCACCACAACAGGGGAGTCCACCTCTGGAAACACCATATATTTT	CATTTGESTSGNTIYF
-	-	TRBV7-3	14	TRBJ1-6	TGTGCCAGCAGCAAGAGCCGGTCCAATTCACCCCTCCACTTT	CASSKSRSNSPLHF
-	TRBD1	TRBV6-6	16	TRBJ2-7	TGTGCCAGCAGTTACTCCGGGACAGGGAGGCTCTACGAGCAGTACTTC	CASSYSGTGRLYEQYF
once	-	TRBV18	14	TRBJ1-1	TGTGCCAGCTCACCAGGGCAGTCGAACACTGAAGCTTTCTTT	CASSPGQSNTEAFF
-	-	TRBV5-4	14	TRBJ1-2	TGTGCCAGCAGCTTGGCCGTAGGGGTGAGAGGCTACACCTTC	CASSLAVGVRGYTF
-	TRBD2	TRBV7-3	15	TRBJ2-1	TGTGCCAGCAGCGCCTATAGCGGGAACTACAATGAGCAGTTCTTC	CASSAYSGNYNEQFF
-	TRBD1	TRBV4-2	15	TRBJ1-4	TGTGCCAGCAGCCAGGACAGGGGATTGAGTGAAAAACTGTTTTTT	CASSQDRGLSEKLFF
once	-	TRBV7-9	15	TRBJ1-3	TGTGCCAGCAGCCCCATACCAGGGAGGGTGCACACCATATATTTT	CASSPIPGRVHTIYF
-	-	TRBV4-1	14	TRBJ2-1	TGCGCCAGCAGCCCTGGGGGGACAGCGAATGAGCAGTTCTTC	CASSPGGTANEQFF
few	TRBD1	TRBV5-4	16	TRBJ2-3	TGTGCCAGCAGCAAGGGGGCTGGGGCCCGCACAGATACGCAGTATTTT	CASSKGAGARTDTQYF
-	TRBD2	TRBV19	16	TRBJ2-2	TGTGCCAGTAGTATTCAGGGAGGGCCGAACACCGGGGAGCTGTTTTTT	CASSIQGGPNTGELFF
-	-	TRBV11-3	14	TRBJ1-4	TGTGCCAGCAGCCCTGGCGGCGGTAATGAAAAACTGTTTTTT	CASSPGGGNEKLFF
-	TRBD1	TRBV9	16	TRBJ1-2	TGTGCCAGCAGCTCCCAAAGACAGGGACGGGGCTATGGCTACACCTTC	CASSSQRQGRGYGYTF
-	-	TRBV19	15	TRBJ2-2	TGTGCCAGTAGTATAGGCGGTAAGCCCACCGGGGAGCTGTTTTTT	CASSIGGKPTGELFF
once	-	TRBV6-5	14	TRBJ2-3	TGTGCCAGCGGCCAGGGGGGTAGCACAGATACGCAGTATTTT	CASGQGGSTDTQYF
-	-	TRBV12-3/TRBV12-4	13	TRBJ1-1	TGTGCCAGCAGTTCCCGACAGCCCACTGAAGCTTTCTTT	CASSSRQPTEAFF
-	-	TRBV3-1/TRBV3-2	14	TRBJ1-4	TGTGCCAGCAGCCAGGACCCCCGAGGGGAAAAACTGTTTTTT	CASSQDPRGEKLFF
-	-	TRBV7-3	13	TRBJ1-3	TGTGCCAGCAGCACCCGGGATGGAAACACCATATATTTT	CASSTRDGNTIYF
-	TRBD1	TRBV29-1	15	TRBJ1-2	TGCAGCGTTGAAGACCGGGACAGGGGGGCCTATGGCTACACCTTC	CSVEDRDRGAYGYTF
-	TRBD1	TRBV7-6	14	TRBJ1-2	TGTGCCAGCAGCGCCACAGGGGGTGGTTATGGCTACACCTTC	CASSATGGGYGYTF
few	TRBD1	TRBV18	13	TRBJ2-4	TGTGCCAGCTCAGCAGGGGGAAAAAACATTCAGTACTTC	CASSAGGKNIQYF
-	-	TRBV11-2	17	TRBJ2-7	TGTGCCAGCAGCTTATCCCCGGTGGGCAGAAGCTCCTACGAGCAGTACTTC	CASSLSPVGRSSYEQYF
-	TRBD1	TRBV5-4	15	TRBJ1-1	TGTGCCAGCAGCGGACGGACAGGGAGAAACACTGAAGCTTTCTTT	CASSGRTGRNTEAFF
-	TRBD1	TRBV6-6	19	TRBJ1-2	TGTGCCAGCAGACGAGGTCCCGGGACAGGGGCCCTAGCTAACTATGGCTACACCTTC	CASRRGPGTGALANYGYTF
-	-	TRBV7-9	13	TRBJ1-1	TGTGCCAGCAGCCAAAGGGGAGGGTCTGAAGCTTTCTTT	CASSQRGGSEAFF
-	TRBD1	TRBV27	14	TRBJ2-7	TGTGCCAGCAGTATCGGGACAGGGGGCCTCGAGCAGTACTTC	CASSIGTGGLEQYF
-	-	TRBV7-3	15	TRBJ2-1	TGTGCCAGCAGCCCTAGCCCCCTTGCTTACAATGAGCAGTTCTTC	CASSPSPLAYNEQFF
-	TRBD1	TRBV6-2/TRBV6-3	15	TRBJ1-1	TGTGCCAGCAGTTGGCAGGGGGGTTTTAGGACTGAAGCTTTCTTT	CASSWQGGFRTEAFF
-	TRBD1	TRBV11-1	14	TRBJ1-6	TGTGCCAGCAGCCGGACAGGCAATAATTCACCCCTCCACTTT	CASSRTGNNSPLHF
-	-	TRBV5-1	14	TRBJ2-3	TGCGCCAGCAGCCCGCGGCGGGGCCTAGATACGCAGTATTTT	CASSPRRGLDTQYF
-	TRBD2	TRBV11-3	15	TRBJ2-7	TGTGCCAGCAGCTTAGGGCACGGGAGGGGATACGAGCAGTACTTC	CASSLGHGRGYEQYF
-	-	TRBV12-3/TRBV12-4	11	TRBJ2-7	TGTGCCAGCACCCTCGGGTCCGAGCAGTACTTC	CASTLGSEQYF
-	-	TRBV3-1/TRBV3-2	15	TRBJ2-2	TGTGCCAGCAGCCAAGGGCGCGCGGGCACCGGGGAGCTGTTTTTT	CASSQGRAGTGELFF
-	TRBD1	TRBV2	12	TRBJ2-1	TGTGCCAGCAGCCAGGGGGCCGATGAGCAGTTCTTC	CASSQGADEQFF
-	-	TRBV21-1	16	TRBJ2-2	TGTGCCAGCAGCAAAGTTGATGGTGGCGGGGACGGGGAGCTGTTTTTT	CASSKVDGGGDGELFF
-	-	TRBV3-1/TRBV3-2	14	TRBJ1-1	TGTGCCAGCAGCCGCGGACTAGGGGGGACTGAAGCTTTCTTT	CASSRGLGGTEAFF
-	-	TRBV19	12	TRBJ2-3	TGTGCCAGTAGTCGAGGCACAGATACGCAGTATTTT	CASSRGTDTQYF
few	TRBD1	TRBV29-1	12	TRBJ1-2	TGCAGCGCCCGGCGGGACAGGGCTGGCTACACCTTC	CSARRDRAGYTF